This TCR beta chain was obtained from a study of technical replicates of blood from a handful of donors listed by TCRdb under 2017. Worth noting for this clone: It has no known antigen specificity. No quality values exist for individual bases; no much larger clone is one base distant.

CDR3 length: 16 amino acids, cysteine to phenylalanine. The CDR3 DNA has 48 bases and is translated from base 1. The germline V gene sets CDR1 to LGHNA and CDR2 to YSLEER. V is pared back by 1 base and J by 0 bases, with 10 bases lying between the germline termini. Library construction relied on the immunoSEQ multiplex PCR assay. TCRdb carries this immuneACCESS record with in-frame sequences only. Its versions omit some clonotypes, under half of them owing to an unresolved V gene in the studies checked, with the rest unexplained. Across this sample there are just over 95,000 clones, with 85% to 95% seen only once. The leading ten clones occupy about 0.3% of the sample.

The sequencing sample was made of T cells isolated from PBMCs. The rearrangement combines TRBV4-3 with TRBJ2-1; matching of 6 bases hints at TRBD2 as the D gene. This sequence originates from a human donor in good health. The sequenced DNA is TGCGCCAGCAGCCAAGGCCCCGGGGGCTCCTACAATGAGCAGTTCTTC. The translation is CASSQGPGGSYNEQFF.